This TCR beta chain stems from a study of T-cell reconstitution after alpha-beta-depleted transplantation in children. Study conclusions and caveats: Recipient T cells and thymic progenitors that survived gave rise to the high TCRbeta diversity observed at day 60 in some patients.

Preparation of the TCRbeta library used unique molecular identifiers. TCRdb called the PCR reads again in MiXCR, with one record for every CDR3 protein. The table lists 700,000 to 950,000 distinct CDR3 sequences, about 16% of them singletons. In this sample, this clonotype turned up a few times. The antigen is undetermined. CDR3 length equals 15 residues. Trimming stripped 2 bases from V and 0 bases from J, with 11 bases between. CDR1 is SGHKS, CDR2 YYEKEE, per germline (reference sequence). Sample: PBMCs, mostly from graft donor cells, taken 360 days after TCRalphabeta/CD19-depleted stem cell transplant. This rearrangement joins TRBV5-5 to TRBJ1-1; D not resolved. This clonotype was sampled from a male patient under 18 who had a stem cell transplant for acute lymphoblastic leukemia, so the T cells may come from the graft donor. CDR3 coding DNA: TGTGCCAGCAGCTTTAGACACCTTATGAACACTGAAGCTTTCTTT. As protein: CASSFRHLMNTEAFF.